This T cell receptor (beta chain) was found in a study of blood T cell repertoires in COVID-19 (dated by TCRdb to 2020 to 2021). General notes on the study: The collaborator samples originated in the United States, Italy and Spain and spanned the acute and convalescent phases of COVID-19. The material from the prospective study consisted of cDNA or gDNA derived from T cells, B-cell-depleted T cells, or PBMCs. The samples were drawn from the first 160 participants of the ongoing ImmuneRACE study and from roughly 1,300 subjects provided by 6 global collaborators. Where available, HLA class I and class II types were obtained from metadata supplied by the sample provider rather than from assay-based typing. Subjects who had been exposed to COVID-19, were actively infected with it, or had recovered from it provided the deeply sampled blood TCRbeta repertoires that made up the dataset. The repertoires were released in a freely available public database intended as a resource for research on the immune response to SARS-CoV-2. The sample metadata nearly always contained a de-identified subject ID, COVID-19 status, age in years and sex. Study-wide conclusions, independent of this receptor: The quantity of clinical and demographic metadata differed by source and by participant and was supplied without curation.

Collaborating institutions collected whole blood in K2EDTA tubes following their own protocols. Collaborator samples were shipped for TCRbeta analysis as frozen whole blood, isolated PBMCs, or DNA extracted from either sample type. TCRbeta CDR3 regions were amplified from genomic DNA using the immunoSEQ Assay, a bias-controlled multiplex PCR. In the paper's pipeline: The number of nucleated cells in each sample was estimated from the amplification of reference gene primers within the assay. To quantify the absolute abundance of each unique TCRbeta CDR3 rearrangement, sequence reads were collapsed and filtered. For each sample, productive Simpson clonality was calculated as the square root of Simpson's diversity index over productive rearrangements. Sourced from immuneACCESS, this table was stored by TCRdb with only in-frame sequences that have V and J called. A share of the clones is absent; for the studies checked, an unresolved V gene accounts for under half, and the remainder has no known explanation. The DNA gave D and trimming, while V, J and clone size come from that table. The sample table shows about 160,000 clones, and approximately 77% are seen once. The ten largest clones take up more than 9% of the sample.

Between the V and J ends, shortened by 6 bases and 3 bases respectively, the junction contains 13 bases. CDR1 and CDR2 are read off the germline V gene as SGHRS and YFSETQ. Measured from the cysteine to the phenylalanine, the CDR3 is 14 residues long. Only the CDR3 DNA stays, 42 bases, in frame from base 1. About this clone itself: Its specific antigen is unknown. It has no much larger one-base neighbor in the sample; base qualities were not kept.

Sequencing input: peripheral blood. The chain was built from TRBV5-1 and TRBJ1-3; no D gene can be assigned with confidence. The TCR was taken from a woman older than 75 with active or convalescent COVID-19. For the CDR3, the sequence is CASTRSGGGNTIYF. The DNA reads as follows: TGCGCCAGCACTAGGAGCGGAGGTGGAAACACCATATATTTT.